These 27 T cell receptor beta chains share one sample of origin, sequenced in a study of T cell responses to AZD1222 COVID-19 vaccine. Here immunoSEQ multiplex PCR was the method, and the copy in TCRdb shows in-frame clones only, minus some. The repertoire consists of some 130,000 clones, with approximately 91% occurring once and the leading ten covering more than 1%. This specimen consisted of peripheral blood, obtained 28 days after the second AZD1222 dose. The receptor set was obtained from an adult who received the AZD1222 COVID-19 vaccine.

The V gene is TRBV6-6, the J gene TRBJ1-1; 9 bases map to TRBD1. CDR1 MNHNY and CDR2 SVGAGI come from the germline V gene (reference sequence). The CDR3 spans 15 residues. V lost 6 bases to trimming and J lost 3 bases; unmatched junction nucleotides: 8. The CDR3 region has the DNA TGTGCCAGCAGATACGGACAGGGGCGGGACACTGAAGCTTTCTTT. Its protein is CASRYGQGRDTEAFF.

The rearrangement links TRBV29-1 to TRBJ2-2; D gene uncertain. CDR3 length: 15 residues. With 7 bases removed from V and 5 bases from J, the gap between germline ends came to 20 bases. The germline V gene has CDR1 SQVTM and CDR2 ANQGSEA. The CDR3 is CSEGDTARRTGELFF. The DNA for the CDR3 is TGCAGCGAGGGTGACACCGCCCGGAGAACCGGGGAGCTGTTTTTT.

The chain carries TRBV5-1 and TRBJ2-1, with TRBD1 as a possible D gene (6 bases). V lost 4 bases, J lost 2 bases, and 13 bases lay in between. The germline gives CDR1 SGHRS, CDR2 YFSETQ. This CDR3 comprises 15 residues. The CDR3 sequence: CASSLQTGTYNEQFF. The CDR3 DNA reads TGCGCCAGCAGCCTCCAGACAGGTACCTACAATGAGCAGTTCTTC.

J is TRBJ2-3 and V is TRBV11-1; perhaps TRBD1 as D (7 bases). The germline V gene has CDR1 SGHAT and CDR2 FQDESV (reference sequence). V lost 7 bases and J 4 bases, leaving 15 bases between the germline ends. This CDR3 has 14 residues. The DNA for the CDR3 is TGTGCCAGCACCTCCTGGAGGGGGCCAGATACGCAGTATTTT. Its translation: CASTSWRGPDTQYF.

This sequence joins TRBV2 and TRBJ2-4; D perhaps matches TRBD1 (6 bases). The germline gives CDR1 SNHLY, CDR2 FYNNEI. The CDR3 totals 13 residues. V lost 7 bases and J 4 bases, leaving 11 bases between the germline ends. The chain's CDR3 is CASKDRTKNIQYF. In DNA form, the CDR3 reads TGTGCCAGCAAAGACAGGACAAAAAACATTCAGTACTTC.

V and J are TRBV24-1 and TRBJ2-1, with TRBD2 identical over 12 bases. From germline, CDR1 is KGHDR and CDR2 SFDVKD. The CDR3 length is 17 residues. The V and J ends lost 4 bases and 13 bases, in that order; junction bases with no gene match: 16. The CDR3 here is CATSEAGSGLAGRVQFF. The CDR3 DNA reads as TGTGCCACCAGTGAGGCAGGGTCGGGACTAGCGGGTAGGGTCCAGTTCTTC.

The chain employs TRBV9 and TRBJ1-4; D might be TRBD1 (5 bases). V was shortened by 0 bases and J by 8 bases, with 14 bases between the two germline ends. The CDR3 runs 15 residues. Germline V CDR1 and CDR2: SGDLS, YYNGEE. CDR3: CASSVEGSGREKLFF. The CDR3 coding sequence is TGTGCCAGCAGCGTAGAGGGGTCAGGAAGGGAAAAACTGTTTTTT.

This chain connects TRBV11-2 to TRBJ2-5; perhaps TRBD1 as D (8 bases). Germline V CDR1 and CDR2: SGHAT, FQNNGV. The CDR3 consists of 15 residues. V was clipped by 5 bases and J by 4 bases, with 17 bases between them. CDR3 region: CASSGHRGGGETQYF. The CDR3 coding sequence is TGTGCCAGCAGCGGACACAGGGGGGGTGGAGAGACCCAGTACTTC.

V and J are TRBV6-5 and TRBJ2-7, with D possibly TRBD2 on 6 matching bases. Germline V gives CDR1 MNHEY, CDR2 SVGAGI. The CDR3 extends over 15 amino acids. Trimming removed 6 bases from V and 0 bases from J, with 15 bases in between. CDR3 residues: CASSPPGVRSYEQYF. As DNA, the CDR3 is TGTGCCAGCAGCCCGCCGGGAGTTCGCTCCTACGAGCAGTACTTC.

The chain is built from TRBV6-5 and TRBJ1-5; 10 bases align to TRBD1. The V segment lost 0 bases and the J segment 7 bases; nucleotides outside the gene matches: 6. The CDR3 has 16 residues. Germline values: CDR1 MNHEY, CDR2 SVGAGI. In DNA form, the CDR3 reads TGTGCCAGCAGTTACTCCGCGACAGGGGGCTCCCAGCCCCAGCATTTT. This translates into CASSYSATGGSQPQHF.

This clone was found once. This chain joins TRBV27 and TRBJ1-5, with D tentatively TRBD1 (5 bases). Per germline, CDR1 MNHEY and CDR2 SMNVEV (reference sequence). The length of the CDR3 is 17 residues. Trimming left V 6 bases short and J 0 bases short, with 18 bases between. As DNA, the CDR3 is TGTGCCAGCAGCAAACTGGGACGGGCATATAGCAATCAGCCCCAGCATTTT. Its protein product is CASSKLGRAYSNQPQHF.

The gene calls are TRBV7-2 and TRBJ1-3; D uncertain. This CDR3 is 15 amino acids long. Trimming shortened V by 0 bases and J by 0 bases, and 6 bases separated the two germline ends. The germline gives CDR1 SGHTA, CDR2 FQGNSA. This chain's CDR3 is CASSLAVYSGNTIYF. The CDR3 region has the DNA TGTGCCAGCAGCTTAGCGGTCTACTCTGGAAACACCATATATTTT.

The CDR3 nucleotides read TGTGCCAGTAGTAGGCAGGGTAACTCCTACGAGCAGTACTTC. It codes for CASSRQGNSYEQYF. This sequence joins TRBV19 and TRBJ2-7, with D maybe TRBD1 (5 bases). Trimming removed 4 bases at V and 0 bases at J, with 10 bases between. Germline V lookup: CDR1 LNHDA, CDR2 SQIVND (reference sequence). This CDR3 is 14 amino acids long.

Comments on this clone: Its ends do not fully match the called genes, so a read error is possible. This sequence joins TRBV6-1 and TRBJ2-2, with D perhaps TRBD1 (6 bases). Germline V gives CDR1 MNHNS, CDR2 SASEGT. The CDR3 spans 13 residues. The CDR3 protein is CASSEGGTGELFF. CDR3 DNA sequence: TGTGCCAGCAGCGAAGGGGGCACCGGGGAGCTGTTTTTT.

This clone was counted a few times. The chain carries TRBV19 and TRBJ1-2; 10 nucleotides agree with TRBD1. Trimming removed 9 bases from V and 4 bases from J; junction bases left unmatched: 14. CDR1 and CDR2 from the germline V gene are LNHDA and SQIVND (reference sequence). This CDR3 spans 16 amino acids. As DNA, the CDR3 is TGTGCCAGCCGGGGTGGGACAGGGGCCCGCCCCTATGGCTACACCTTC. Protein: CASRGGTGARPYGYTF.

This sequence joins TRBV9 and TRBJ1-1; the D is unclear. Germline V gene lookup returns CDR1 SGDLS and CDR2 YYNGEE. V lost 0 bases and J 6 bases, leaving 9 bases between the germline ends. The CDR3 totals 13 residues. The CDR3: CASSVGTYSEAFF. The CDR3 region has the DNA TGTGCCAGCAGCGTAGGGACGTACTCTGAAGCTTTCTTT.

The V and J genes are TRBV6-1 and TRBJ2-2; D is uncertain. The CDR3 loop spans 16 amino acids. Trimming removed 0 bases at V and 1 base at J, with 9 bases between. CDR1 MNHNS and CDR2 SASEGT come from the germline V gene. The CDR3 is CASSEARQLNTGELFF. CDR3 coding DNA: TGTGCCAGCAGTGAAGCTCGGCAGCTGAACACCGGGGAGCTGTTTTTT.

The rearrangement uses TRBV18 and TRBJ1-2; 7 nucleotides match TRBD1. This CDR3 region has 13 residues. The germline V gene encodes CDR1 KGHSH and CDR2 LQKENI. V was clipped by 3 bases and J by 2 bases; unmatched bases: 0. The CDR3 spells CASSPGQNYGYTF. In DNA form, the CDR3 reads TGTGCCAGCTCACCGGGACAGAACTATGGCTACACCTTC.

This chain uses TRBV7-8 with TRBJ1-3, with D uncertain. This CDR3 has 14 amino acids. V was cut by 1 base and J by 0 bases, with 4 bases left in between. Germline CDR1 reads SGHVS; CDR2 reads FQNEAQ. This chain's CDR3 is CASSLENSGNTIYF. The CDR3 DNA sequence: TGTGCCAGCAGCTTAGAGAACTCTGGAAACACCATATATTTT.

This sequence joins TRBV19 and TRBJ1-4; 8 positions agree with TRBD1. The CDR3 consists of 13 residues. CDR1 and CDR2 (germline): LNHDA, SQIVND (reference sequence). Trimming at V came to 5 bases and at J to 7 bases, leaving 3 bases not matched to a gene. The CDR3 region is CASSSQGAEKLFF. In DNA, the CDR3 is TGTGCCAGTAGTTCCCAGGGGGCTGAAAAACTGTTTTTT.

The rearrangement uses TRBV5-1 and TRBJ2-5, with D perhaps matching TRBD2 (5 bases). Germline CDR1 reads SGHRS; CDR2 reads YFSETQ. V shed 5 bases and J shed 3 bases, with 14 bases lying between them. The CDR3 contains 14 residues. The CDR3 loop is CASRNPGIEETQYF. CDR3 sequence (DNA): TGCGCCAGCAGAAACCCCGGGATAGAAGAGACCCAGTACTTC.

The chain recombines TRBV5-1 with TRBJ2-7, with a possible D match to TRBD2 (6 bases). The germline V gene encodes CDR1 SGHRS and CDR2 YFSETQ. Deletions cut 6 bases from V and 3 bases from J, with 16 bases between. This CDR3 is built from 14 residues. The CDR3, as DNA: TGCGCCAGCACGGTAACCGGGGGTAGCTACGAGCAGTACTTC. This sequence encodes CASTVTGGSYEQYF.

V usage is TRBV6-5 and J usage is TRBJ2-5, with D unresolved. Germline assignment: CDR1 MNHEY and CDR2 SVGAGI. The V end was cut by 6 bases, the J end by 1 base, with 9 bases between. The CDR3 spans 13 residues. CDR3 region: CASSRDIQETQYF. DNA of the CDR3: TGTGCCAGCAGCCGTGACATCCAAGAGACCCAGTACTTC.

The chain links TRBV15 to TRBJ1-2; TRBD1 agrees at 7 bases. The trim removed 1 base at V and 11 bases at J, leaving 10 bases unmatched. The CDR3 length is 14 residues. CDR1 and CDR2 (germline): LNHNV, YYDKDF (reference sequence). The CDR3 protein is CATSRVGTAPGYTF. The CDR3, as DNA: TGTGCCACCAGCAGAGTCGGGACAGCTCCAGGATACACCTTC.

The V call is TRBV19, the J call TRBJ1-2; D gene uncertain. The ends were cut back, 3 bases at V and 6 bases at J, with 17 bases in the middle. This CDR3 comprises 15 residues. CDR1 is LNHDA, CDR2 SQIVND, per germline (reference sequence). The CDR3 loop is CASSMRLERFHGYTF. CDR3 nucleotides: TGTGCCAGTAGTATGAGGTTGGAGAGGTTTCATGGCTACACCTTC.

This chain joins TRBV4-1 and TRBJ2-1; tentative D call: TRBD2 (5 bases). Germline-derived CDR1 and CDR2 are MGHRA and YSYEKL. This CDR3 contains 16 residues. V dropped 2 bases and J dropped 0 bases, with 11 bases sitting between them. The CDR3: CASSQRGGSSYNEQFF. The CDR3, as DNA: TGCGCCAGCAGCCAACGTGGTGGGAGCTCCTACAATGAGCAGTTCTTC.

The V and J genes are TRBV6-5 and TRBJ1-6; D unclear. Per germline, CDR1 MNHEY and CDR2 SVGAGI. V was shortened by 5 bases and J by 6 bases, with 8 bases between the two germline ends. This CDR3 has 13 residues. The CDR3 protein is CASSPMGNSPLHF. DNA for the CDR3: TGTGCCAGCAGTCCCATGGGTAATTCACCCCTCCACTTT.